This T cell receptor beta chain was identified in a study of cytomegalovirus exposure and HLA in healthy donors. Points from the study as a whole: Later on, a genetic analysis was performed. It linked a missense variant in DCLRE1C with V- and J-gene trimming of TCR beta.

Remarks on this clone: Its antigen is not known.

Trimming cost V 11 bases and J 1 base, with 20 bases left between them. Germline lookup yields CDR1 WSHSY and CDR2 SAAADI. There are 15 residues in the CDR3. A multiplex PCR was run with 60 Vbeta primers and 13 Jbeta primers. Clones were sequenced by immunoSEQ multiplex PCR, and TCRdb holds only the in-frame ones, with some missing. The table includes approximately 77,000 clones, over 60% detected once. The receptor was derived from a man in his forties in good health and CMV-seronegative. The sample taken for sequencing was PBMCs. This chain connects TRBV10-2 to TRBJ1-2; TRBD1 might be the D (5 bases). The CDR3 loop reads CAARGGVTINYGYTF. For the CDR3, the DNA is TGCGCCGCCCGGGGGGGGGTTACAATTAACTATGGCTACACCTTC.